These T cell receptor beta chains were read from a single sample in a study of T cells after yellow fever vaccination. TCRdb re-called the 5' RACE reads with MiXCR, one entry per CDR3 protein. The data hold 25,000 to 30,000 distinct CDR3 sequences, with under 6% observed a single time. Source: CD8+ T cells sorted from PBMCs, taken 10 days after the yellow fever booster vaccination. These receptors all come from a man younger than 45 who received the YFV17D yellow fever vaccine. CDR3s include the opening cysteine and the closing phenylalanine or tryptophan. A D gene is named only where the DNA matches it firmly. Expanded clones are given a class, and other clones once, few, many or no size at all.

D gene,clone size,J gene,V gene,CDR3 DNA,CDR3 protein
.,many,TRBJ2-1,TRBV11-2,TGTGCCAGCAGCTTAATCAATGAGCAGTTCTTC,CASSLINEQFF
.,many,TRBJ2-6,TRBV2,TGTGCCAGCAGTGAGAACTCTGGGGCCAACGTCCTGACTTTC,CASSENSGANVLTF
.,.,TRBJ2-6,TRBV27,TGTGCCAGTTTGGGACGGTTCTCTGGGGCCAACGTCCTGACTTTC,CASLGRFSGANVLTF
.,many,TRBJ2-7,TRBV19,TGTGCCAGTAGTTGGGGTAGGGACCCTTTATACGAGCAGTACTTC,CASSWGRDPLYEQYF
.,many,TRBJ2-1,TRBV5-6,TGTGCCAGCAGCCCACCAAGGGGGGCTTACAATGAGCAGTTCTTC,CASSPPRGAYNEQFF
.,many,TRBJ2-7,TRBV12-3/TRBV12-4,TGTGCCAGCGCTACTATTGGGGGATGGTCCTACGAGCAGTACTTC,CASATIGGWSYEQYF
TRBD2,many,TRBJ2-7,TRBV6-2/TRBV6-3,TGTGCCAGCAGTTACCTAGCGGGAGGGCCGTCCGAGCAGTACTTC,CASSYLAGGPSEQYF
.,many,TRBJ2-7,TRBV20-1,TGCAGTGCTAGCCAGGGTGAGCAGTACTTC,CSASQGEQYF
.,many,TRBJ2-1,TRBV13,TGTGCCAGCAGCTTCACAGCGAACAATGAGCAGTTCTTC,CASSFTANNEQFF
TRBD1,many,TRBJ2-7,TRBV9,TGTGCCAGCAGCGTAGCCGGTTCGGGACAGGGTAGCAACGAGCAGTACTTC,CASSVAGSGQGSNEQYF
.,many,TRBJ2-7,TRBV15,TGTGCCACCAGCAGTTCAGGGAACGAGCAGTACTTC,CATSSSGNEQYF
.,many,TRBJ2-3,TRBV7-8,TGTGCCAGCAGCTTACCGACCACAGATACGCAGTATTTT,CASSLPTTDTQYF
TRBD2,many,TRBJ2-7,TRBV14,TGTGCCAGCAGCCGCCTTGGGACTAGCGGAACTTACGAGCAGTACTTC,CASSRLGTSGTYEQYF
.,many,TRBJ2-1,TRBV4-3,TGCGCCAGCAGCACAGGGGGGGACAATGAGCAGTTCTTC,CASSTGGDNEQFF
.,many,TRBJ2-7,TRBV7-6,.,CASSLFGPGDEQYF
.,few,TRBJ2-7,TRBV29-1,TGCAGCGTGGGGATAGCGGGTACAGGGGACGAGCAGTACTTC,CSVGIAGTGDEQYF
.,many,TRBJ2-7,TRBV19,TGTGCCAGTAGTATAGATGCGACGGACTTTGTTTACGAGCAGTACTTC,CASSIDATDFVYEQYF
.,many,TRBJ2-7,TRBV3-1,TGTGCCAGCAGCCAAGCTCTAGCCGGACGGTCCTACGAGCAGTACTTC,CASSQALAGRSYEQYF
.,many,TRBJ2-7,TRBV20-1,TGCAGTGCCGAGTGGAGAACCTACGAGCAGTACTTC,CSAEWRTYEQYF
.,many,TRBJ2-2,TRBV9,TGTGCCAGCAGCGCCCGGGTCGTAAACACCGGGGAGCTGTTTTTT,CASSARVVNTGELFF
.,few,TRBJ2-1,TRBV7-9,TGTGCCAGCAGCTTAATTGTCATCTACAATGAGCAGTTCTTC,CASSLIVIYNEQFF
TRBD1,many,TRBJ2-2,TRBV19,TGTGCCAGTAGGACCATACAGGGGCCCGGGGAGCTGTTTTTT,CASRTIQGPGELFF
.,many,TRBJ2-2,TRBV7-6,TGTGCCAGCAGCTTAGATCAGTTTAACACCGGGGAGCTGTTTTTT,CASSLDQFNTGELFF
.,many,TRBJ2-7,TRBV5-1,TGCGCCAGCAGCCCCGGGACCTACGAGCAGTACTTC,CASSPGTYEQYF
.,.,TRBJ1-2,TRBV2,TGTGCCAGCACCGAAACTACAGCGGGGGATGGCTACACCTTC,CASTETTAGDGYTF
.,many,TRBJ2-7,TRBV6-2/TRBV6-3,TGTGCCAGCAGTTACCCCCCCTTGGCGGCTAGCGTCTCCTACGAGCAGTACTTC,CASSYPPLAASVSYEQYF
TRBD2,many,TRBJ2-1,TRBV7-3,TGTGCCAGCAGCTTACACCCCTCGGCTAGCGGGACTAATGAGCAGTTCTTC,CASSLHPSASGTNEQFF
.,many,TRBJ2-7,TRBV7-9,TGTGCCAGCGGTGGCAGGGGGGAAGACGAGCAGTACTTC,CASGGRGEDEQYF
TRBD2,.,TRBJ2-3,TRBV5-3,TGTGCCATCAGCCCCGGGGCTAGCGGGAGCACAGATACGCAGTATTTT,CAISPGASGSTDTQYF
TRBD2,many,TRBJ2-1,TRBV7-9,TGTGCCAGCAGCTTACAGTCGGGAGGCGATGAGCAGTTCTTC,CASSLQSGGDEQFF
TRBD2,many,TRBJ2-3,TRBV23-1,TGCGCCAGCAGTCAACCGGGAGGGCCAGATACGCAGTATTTT,CASSQPGGPDTQYF
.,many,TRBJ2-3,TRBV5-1,TGCGCCAGCAGCCCCCTCAACACTCAACGGGGCACAGATACGCAGTATTTT,CASSPLNTQRGTDTQYF
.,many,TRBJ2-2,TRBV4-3,TGCGCCAGCAGGGGGGGCGGGGCGTCGGACACCGGGGAGCTGTTTTTT,CASRGGGASDTGELFF
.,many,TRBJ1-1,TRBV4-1,TGCGCCAGCAGCCAAGGACCCGTCACTGAAGCTTTCTTT,CASSQGPVTEAFF
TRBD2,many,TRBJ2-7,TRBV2,TGTGCCAGCATGGCGGGGGGCTGGGGCGAGCAGTACTTC,CASMAGGWGEQYF
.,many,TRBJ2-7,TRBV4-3,TGCGCCAGCAGCCAAGTTTCCGGAGGGACCTACGAGCAGTACTTC,CASSQVSGGTYEQYF
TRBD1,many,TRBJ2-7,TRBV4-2,TGTGCCAGCAGCCAAGGGCAGGGGGATACCTACGAGCAGTACTTC,CASSQGQGDTYEQYF
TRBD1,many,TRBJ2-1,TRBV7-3,TGTGCCAGCAGCTCCGGGACAGACTCCCATGAGCAGTTCTTC,CASSSGTDSHEQFF
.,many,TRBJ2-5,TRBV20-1,TGCAGTGGAAGGAAGGACTTCGGGACCCAGTACTTC,CSGRKDFGTQYF
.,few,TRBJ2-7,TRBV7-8,TGTGCCAGCAGCCCCGGAGTGACCTACGAGCAGTACTTC,CASSPGVTYEQYF
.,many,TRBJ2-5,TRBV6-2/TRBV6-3,TGTGCCAGCAGTTACAAGGCTGAAGAGACCCAGTACTTC,CASSYKAEETQYF
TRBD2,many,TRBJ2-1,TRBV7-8,TGTGCCAGCAGCTTAGTTGGCCTAGCGGGAGTCGGCAATGAGCAGTTCTTC,CASSLVGLAGVGNEQFF
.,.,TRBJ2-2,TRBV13,TGTGCCAGCTTCTTGACTGGTACCGGGGAGCTGTTTTTT,CASFLTGTGELFF
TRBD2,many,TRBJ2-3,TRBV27,TGTGCCAGCACGGGAGGCCCAGATACGCAGTATTTT,CASTGGPDTQYF
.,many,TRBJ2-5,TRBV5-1,TGCGCCAGCAGCTTAACCGACCAAAGGGAGGAGACCCAGTACTTC,CASSLTDQREETQYF
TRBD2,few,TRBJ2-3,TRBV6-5,TGTGCCAGCAGTTACTGGCGAGCGGGGGTCACAGATACGCAGTATTTT,CASSYWRAGVTDTQYF
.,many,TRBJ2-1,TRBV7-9,TGTGCCAGCAGCTTAGGGTACAATGAGCAGTTCTTC,CASSLGYNEQFF
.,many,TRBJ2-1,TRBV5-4,TGTGCCAGCAGCTTGGGTTATGAGCAGTTCTTC,CASSLGYEQFF
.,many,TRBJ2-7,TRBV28,TGTGCCAGCAGTTTAGGGGCGGTCCCAGCCTACGAGCAGTACTTC,CASSLGAVPAYEQYF
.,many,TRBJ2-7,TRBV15,TGTGCCACCAGCAAGTCGGAGGATAACTCCTACGAGCAGTACTTC,CATSKSEDNSYEQYF
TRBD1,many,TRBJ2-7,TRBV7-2,TGTGCCAGCAGCCCCACCCTAACCGGGACAGGGGCCTACGAGCAGTACTTC,CASSPTLTGTGAYEQYF
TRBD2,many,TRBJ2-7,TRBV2,TGTGCCAGCAGCCCATACCGGGGACTAGCTAACGAGCAGTACTTC,CASSPYRGLANEQYF